One sample yielded the 11 T cell receptor beta chains listed below, sequenced in a study of T-cell reconstitution after alpha-beta-depleted transplantation in children. Preparing the TCRbeta library involved the use of unique molecular identifiers. MiXCR, run by TCRdb on the PCR reads, gives a single entry per CDR3 protein. This sample yields 400,000 to 500,000 distinct CDR3 sequences, of which 11% are seen a single time; roughly 6% belongs to the top ten. Here the sequenced sample was PBMCs from the stem cell graft donor, taken from the stem cell graft. Receptors were obtained from a human donor who donated a stem cell graft to a child with acute myeloid leukemia.

This clonotype was picked up many times. V is TRBV4-2 and J is TRBJ2-2; D ambiguous. Germline V gene sequence: CDR1 LGHNA, CDR2 YNFKEQ. Trimming removed 1 base from V and 1 base from J, with 7 bases in between. The CDR3 spans 15 residues. The CDR3 sequence is CASSQGHRNTGELFF. The CDR3 bases are TGTGCCAGCAGCCAAGGACACAGGAACACCGGGGAGCTGTTTTTT.

This clonotype was recorded at least ten times. The CDR3 loop is CASSSRGSGVYNEQFF. The CDR3 coding sequence is TGTGCCAGCAGTTCCCGGGGTAGCGGGGTTTACAATGAGCAGTTCTTC. The chain uses TRBV6-5 and TRBJ2-1; TRBD2 agrees at 8 bases. This CDR3 comprises 16 residues. The J segment lost 4 bases and the V segment lost 4 bases, leaving 9 bases of the junction unmatched. Germline CDR1 is MNHEY and CDR2 is SVGAGI.

This clonotype was detected a few times. The chain is built from TRBV15 and TRBJ1-1, with 8 positions matching TRBD1. The CDR3 consists of 16 residues. The V and J ends lost 1 base and 0 bases, in that order; junction bases with no gene match: 4. Germline CDR1 is LNHNV and CDR2 is YYDKDF (reference sequence). This CDR3 is CATSRVWGQVNTEAFF. For the CDR3, the DNA is TGTGCCACCAGCAGAGTTTGGGGACAGGTGAACACTGAAGCTTTCTTT.

CDR3 loop: CAISRPGEETQYF. CDR3 sequence (DNA): TGTGCCATCAGCCGCCCGGGAGAGGAGACCCAGTACTTC. V usage is TRBV10-3 and J usage is TRBJ2-5, with D maybe TRBD2 (6 bases). With 6 bases removed from V and 5 bases from J, the gap between germline ends came to 13 bases. From germline, CDR1 is ENHRY and CDR2 SYGVKD. The CDR3 extends over 13 amino acids.

The chain recombines TRBV5-1 with TRBJ2-3; D possibly corresponds to TRBD1 (5 bases). V lost 2 bases and J 3 bases, leaving 13 bases between the germline ends. Germline loops: CDR1 SGHRS, CDR2 YFSETQ. CDR3 length: 15 residues. The CDR3 spells CASSFRVQVTDTQYF. In DNA, the CDR3 is TGCGCCAGCAGCTTCAGGGTCCAGGTTACAGATACGCAGTATTTT.

The chain links TRBV29-1 to TRBJ2-1; D is uncertain. The CDR3 extends over 12 amino acids. Between the trimmed V and J ends, which lost 2 bases and 9 bases, there was a span of 11 bases. The germline V gene encodes CDR1 SQVTM and CDR2 ANQGSEA. The CDR3 DNA is TGCAGCGTTGAACGCAGTCAGACTGAGCAGTTCTTC. This encodes CSVERSQTEQFF.

This clonotype was seen more than once but under ten times. V gene TRBV27 combines with J gene TRBJ2-1, with unresolved D. Trimming stripped 6 bases from V and 9 bases from J, with 9 bases between. This CDR3 is built from 11 residues. Germline V gene data show CDR1 as MNHEY and CDR2 as SMNVEV (reference sequence). The CDR3 region has the DNA TGTGCCAGCAGCCAAGATGGTGAGCAGTTCTTC. It translates to CASSQDGEQFF.

Details on this clonotype: A much larger clonotype is one base distant, so this may be a read error. The conserved final phenylalanine or tryptophan is absent from the CDR3, which likely points to a read error. The CDR3 bases are TGTGCCAGCAGAATTTACAATGAGCAGTTCTCC. This encodes CASRIYNEQFS. V usage is TRBV27 and J usage is TRBJ2-1, with D hard to call. This CDR3 has 11 amino acids. V was shortened by 6 bases and J by 4 bases, with 4 bases between the two germline ends. CDR1 and CDR2 (germline): MNHEY, SMNVEV (reference sequence).

The CDR3 is CASRPIQGAEQYV. In DNA form, the CDR3 reads TGTGCCAGCAGACCTATACAGGGGGCTGAGCAGTACGTC. The chain has TRBV6-1 and TRBJ2-7, with 9 bases identical to TRBD1. Trimming at V came to 6 bases and at J to 7 bases, leaving 7 bases not matched to a gene. The germline CDR1 and CDR2 sequences are MNHNS and SASEGT. The CDR3 sequence is 13 residues long.

This clonotype was observed a few times. This chain uses TRBV4-1 with TRBJ1-3; D ambiguous. Trimming left V 0 bases short and J 0 bases short, with 9 bases between. In germline, CDR1 is MGHRA, CDR2 YSYEKL. The CDR3 loop spans 16 amino acids. The CDR3 here is CASSQENGNSGNTIYF. Written as DNA, the CDR3 is TGCGCCAGCAGCCAAGAAAACGGGAACTCTGGAAACACCATATATTTT.

This rearrangement joins TRBV6-5 to TRBJ2-3; 14 bases agree with TRBD2. CDR1 and CDR2 from the germline V gene are MNHEY and SVGAGI. The CDR3 is 17 residues long. With V trimmed by 7 bases and J by 0 bases, 6 bases remained unmatched. The CDR3 DNA follows: TGTGCCAGCACTTTCGGGACTAGCGGGGGTAGCACAGATACGCAGTATTTT. Translated: CASTFGTSGGSTDTQYF.